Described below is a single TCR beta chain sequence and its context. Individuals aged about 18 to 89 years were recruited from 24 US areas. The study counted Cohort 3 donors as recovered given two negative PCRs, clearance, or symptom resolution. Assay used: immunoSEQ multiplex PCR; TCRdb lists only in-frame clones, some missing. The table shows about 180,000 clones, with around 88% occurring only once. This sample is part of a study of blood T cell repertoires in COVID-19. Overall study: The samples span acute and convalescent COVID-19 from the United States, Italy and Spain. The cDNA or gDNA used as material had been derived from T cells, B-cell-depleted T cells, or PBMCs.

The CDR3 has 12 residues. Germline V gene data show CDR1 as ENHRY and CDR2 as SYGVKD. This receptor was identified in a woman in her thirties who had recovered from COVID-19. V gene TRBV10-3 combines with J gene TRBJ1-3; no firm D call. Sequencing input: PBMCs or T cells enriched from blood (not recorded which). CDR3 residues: CALRDSGNTIYF. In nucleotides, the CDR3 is TGTGCTCTTCGGGACTCTGGAAACACCATATATTTT.